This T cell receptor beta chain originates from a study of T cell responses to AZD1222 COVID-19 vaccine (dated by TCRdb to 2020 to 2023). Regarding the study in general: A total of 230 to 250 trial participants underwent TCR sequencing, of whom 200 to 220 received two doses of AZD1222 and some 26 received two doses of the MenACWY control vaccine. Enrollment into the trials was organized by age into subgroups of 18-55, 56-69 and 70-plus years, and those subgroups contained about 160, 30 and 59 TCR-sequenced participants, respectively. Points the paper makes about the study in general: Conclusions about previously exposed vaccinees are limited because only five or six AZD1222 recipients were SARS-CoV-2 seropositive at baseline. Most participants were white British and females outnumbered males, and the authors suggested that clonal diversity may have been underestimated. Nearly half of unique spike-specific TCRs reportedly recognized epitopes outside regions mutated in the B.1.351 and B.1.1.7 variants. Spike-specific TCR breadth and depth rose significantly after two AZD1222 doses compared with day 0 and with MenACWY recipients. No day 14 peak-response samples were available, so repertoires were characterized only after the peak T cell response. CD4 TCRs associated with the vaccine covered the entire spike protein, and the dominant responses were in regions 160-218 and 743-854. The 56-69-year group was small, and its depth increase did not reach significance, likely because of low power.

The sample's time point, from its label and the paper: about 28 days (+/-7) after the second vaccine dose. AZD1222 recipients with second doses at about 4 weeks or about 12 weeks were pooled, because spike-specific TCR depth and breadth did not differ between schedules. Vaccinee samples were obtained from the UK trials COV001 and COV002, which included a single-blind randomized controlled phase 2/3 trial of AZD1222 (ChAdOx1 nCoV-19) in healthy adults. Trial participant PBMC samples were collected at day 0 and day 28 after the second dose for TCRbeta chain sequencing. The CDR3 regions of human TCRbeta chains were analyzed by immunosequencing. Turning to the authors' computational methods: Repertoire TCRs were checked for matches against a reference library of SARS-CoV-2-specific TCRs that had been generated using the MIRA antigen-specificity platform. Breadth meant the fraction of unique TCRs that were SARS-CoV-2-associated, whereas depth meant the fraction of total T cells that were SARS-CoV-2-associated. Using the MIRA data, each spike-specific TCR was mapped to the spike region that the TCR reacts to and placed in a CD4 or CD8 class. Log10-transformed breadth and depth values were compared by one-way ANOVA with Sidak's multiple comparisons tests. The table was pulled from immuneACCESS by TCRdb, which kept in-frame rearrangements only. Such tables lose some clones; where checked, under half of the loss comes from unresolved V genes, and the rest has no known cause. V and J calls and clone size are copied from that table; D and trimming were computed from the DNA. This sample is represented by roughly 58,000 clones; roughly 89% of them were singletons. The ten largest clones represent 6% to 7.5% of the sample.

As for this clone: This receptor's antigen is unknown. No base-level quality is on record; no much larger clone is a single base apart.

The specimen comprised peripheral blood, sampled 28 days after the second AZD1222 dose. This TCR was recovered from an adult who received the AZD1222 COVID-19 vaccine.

The bases read TGCGCCAGCAGCTTGGAAGGGTGGGAGCTGTTTTTT. Its coded protein is CASSLEGWELFF. The chain joins TRBV5-1 to TRBJ2-2; there is no confident call for the D gene. V and J lose 0 bases and 9 bases, and a span of 6 bases separates them. The germline V gene supplies CDR1 SGHRS and CDR2 YFSETQ. From the cysteine through the phenylalanine, the CDR3 covers 12 amino acids. Only the CDR3 DNA stays, 36 bases, in frame from base 1.